This T cell receptor (beta chain) comes out of a study of blood T cell repertoires in COVID-19. The overall study: Acute-phase and convalescent COVID-19 samples originated in the United States, Italy and Spain. In each case, the material was cDNA or gDNA derived from T cells, B-cell-depleted T cells, or PBMCs.

Only a few counts were recorded for this clone. Germline V CDR1 and CDR2: LNHDA, SQIVND (reference sequence). V was clipped by 6 bases and J by 9 bases, with 18 bases between them. This CDR3 contains 14 residues. Authors' processing steps: Amplification of reference gene primers was used by the study to estimate nucleated cell counts. Here immunoSEQ multiplex PCR was the method, and the copy in TCRdb shows in-frame clones only, minus some. The V and J calls and clone size come from that table; D and trimming were worked out from the DNA. Among tens of thousands of clones listed, 75% to 90% were seen once.

The source is a woman of 80 years or more with active or convalescent COVID-19. Sequencing used peripheral blood. The rearrangement joins TRBV19 to TRBJ1-5, with D unclear. In DNA form, the CDR3 reads TGTGCCAGTAGACGGAGGGCCCAAGAGTGGCCCCAGCATTTT. Translated: CASRRRAQEWPQHF.